The 6 T cell receptor beta chains presented below share a single source sample, sequenced in a study of CD8 T cells in ankylosing spondylitis. TCRdb reprocessed the 5' RACE reads with MiXCR, giving one entry per CDR3 protein. The sample shows just under 350,000 distinct CDR3 sequences, over 12% of them seen only once. The sequencing sample was made of blood, either unsorted or a sorted T cell fraction (not recorded which). Source of these receptors: a male donor with ankylosing spondylitis or in good health (not recorded which).

This clonotype was counted only a few times. The gene calls are TRBV2 and TRBJ1-5; no clear D gene. CDR1 SNHLY and CDR2 FYNNEI come from the germline V gene. The CDR3 sequence is 14 residues long. V shed 4 bases and J shed 0 bases, with 7 bases lying between them. CDR3 nucleotides: TGTGCCAGCAGTGGAGGGATTAGCAATCAGCCCCAGCATTTT. It translates to CASSGGISNQPQHF.

The rearrangement uses TRBV10-3 and TRBJ2-3, with 9 bases lining up with TRBD1. Germline V gene sequence: CDR1 ENHRY, CDR2 SYGVKD. J gave up 2 bases and V 1 base, and 1 base lay outside the gene matches. The CDR3 has 15 amino acids. Here the CDR3 reads CAISEWDRATDTQYF. CDR3 coding DNA: TGTGCCATCAGTGAGTGGGACAGGGCCACAGATACGCAGTATTTT.

This rearrangement joins TRBV5-4 to TRBJ2-1; D gene uncertain. V was trimmed by 0 bases and J by 12 bases, leaving 10 bases between them. This CDR3 region has 12 residues. Per the germline V gene, CDR1 is SGHNT and CDR2 is YYREEE (reference sequence). The CDR3 DNA reads as TGTGCCAGCAGCTTGGACTCGGCAGGGCAGTTCTTC. Translated, it gives CASSLDSAGQFF.

This clonotype was detected many times. The rearrangement links TRBV20-1 to TRBJ2-1; 10 bases line up with TRBD1. The CDR3 runs 16 residues. Losses at the gene ends were 4 bases for V and 5 bases for J; bases not matched to a gene: 11. The germline V gene has CDR1 DFQATT and CDR2 SNEGSKA (reference sequence). CDR3 region: CSATRTGTGVDNEQFF. The CDR3 DNA is TGCAGTGCTACAAGGACCGGGACAGGGGTCGACAATGAGCAGTTCTTC.

Ten or more counts support this clonotype. This sequence joins TRBV12-3 or TRBV12-4 and TRBJ1-4; TRBD1 matches at 8 bases. The CDR3 is made up of 14 amino acids. The V gene end was trimmed by 7 bases and the J gene end by 6 bases; junction bases not matched to a gene: 7. CDR3 in DNA: TGTGCCAGCAAGCTAACAGGGGGGGATGAAAAACTGTTTTTT. Translated, it gives CASKLTGGDEKLFF.

This clonotype turned up a few times. J is TRBJ2-7 and V is TRBV18, with 9 bases that match TRBD1. V lost 6 bases and J lost 6; bases outside the gene matches: 9. From germline, CDR1 is KGHSH and CDR2 LQKENI. There are 14 residues in the CDR3. The CDR3, as DNA: TGTGCCAGCTCCCCCAGGACAGGGGAAACCGAGCAGTACTTC. Protein: CASSPRTGETEQYF.